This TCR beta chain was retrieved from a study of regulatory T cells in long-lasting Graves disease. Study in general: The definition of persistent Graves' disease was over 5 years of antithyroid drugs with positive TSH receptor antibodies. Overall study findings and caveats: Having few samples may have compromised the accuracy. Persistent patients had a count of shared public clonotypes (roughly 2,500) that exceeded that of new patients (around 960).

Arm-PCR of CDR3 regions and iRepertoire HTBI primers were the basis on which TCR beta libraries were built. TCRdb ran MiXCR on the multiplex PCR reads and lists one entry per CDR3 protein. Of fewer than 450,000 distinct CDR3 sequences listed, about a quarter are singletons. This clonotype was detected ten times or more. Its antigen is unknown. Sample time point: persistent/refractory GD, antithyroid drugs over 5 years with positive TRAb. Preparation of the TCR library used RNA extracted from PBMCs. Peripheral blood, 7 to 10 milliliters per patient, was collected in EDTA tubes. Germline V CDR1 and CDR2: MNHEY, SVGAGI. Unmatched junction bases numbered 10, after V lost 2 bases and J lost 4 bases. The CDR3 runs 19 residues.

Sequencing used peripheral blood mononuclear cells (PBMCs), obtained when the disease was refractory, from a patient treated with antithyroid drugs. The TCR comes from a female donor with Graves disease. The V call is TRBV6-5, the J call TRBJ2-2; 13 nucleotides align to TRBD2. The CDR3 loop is CASSYPRSGTSGATGELFF. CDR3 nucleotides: TGTGCCAGCAGTTACCCACGATCCGGGACTAGCGGGGCCACCGGGGAGCTGTTTTTT.